This T cell receptor (beta chain) was found in a study of T cells in Graves' hyperthyroidism and ophthalmopathy. CDR1 and CDR2 (germline): SGHRS, YFSETQ. Trimming pared 1 base from V and 4 bases from J, leaving 7 bases between. The CDR3 covers 13 residues. Ten or more counts support this clonotype. The TCR beta CDR3 regions underwent amplification using RNA transcripts as the source. HTBI primers were the set used in a first-round RT-PCR of the TCR CDR3. Via MiXCR, TCRdb re-called the multiplex PCR reads, giving one row per CDR3 protein. Of approximately 560,000 distinct CDR3 sequences detected, approximately 14% appear once; the ten largest clones hold approximately 7%.

The rearrangement uses TRBV5-1 and TRBJ2-3; D unresolved. Input material: blood. The clonotype was recovered from a woman in her twenties or thirties with Graves' hyperthyroidism. CDR3 DNA sequence: TGCGCCAGCAGCTTGAACACCCCAGATACGCAGTATTTT. Protein: CASSLNTPDTQYF. Full variable domain (missing parts from reference TRBV5-1 and TRBJ2-3): KAGVTQTPRYLIKTRGQQVTLSCSPISGHRSVSWYQQTPGQGLQFLFEYFSETQRNKGNFPGRFSGRQFSNSRSEMNVSTLELGDSALYLCASSLNTPDTQYFGPGTRLTVL.